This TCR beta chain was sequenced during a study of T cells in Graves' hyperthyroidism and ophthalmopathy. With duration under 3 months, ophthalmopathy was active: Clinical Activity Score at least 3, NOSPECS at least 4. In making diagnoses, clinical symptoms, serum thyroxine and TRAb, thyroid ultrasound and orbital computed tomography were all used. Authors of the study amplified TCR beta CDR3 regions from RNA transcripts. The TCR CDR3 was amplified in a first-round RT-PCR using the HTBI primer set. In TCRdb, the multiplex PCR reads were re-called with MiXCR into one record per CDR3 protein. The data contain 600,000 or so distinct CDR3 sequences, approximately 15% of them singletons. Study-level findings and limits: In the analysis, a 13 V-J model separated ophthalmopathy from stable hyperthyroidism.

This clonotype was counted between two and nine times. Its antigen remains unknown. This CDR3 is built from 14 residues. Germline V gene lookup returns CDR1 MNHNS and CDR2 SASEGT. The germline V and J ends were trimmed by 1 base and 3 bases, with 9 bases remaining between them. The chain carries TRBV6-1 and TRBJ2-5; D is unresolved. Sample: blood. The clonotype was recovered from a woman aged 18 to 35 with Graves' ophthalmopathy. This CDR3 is CASSEDTLKETQYF. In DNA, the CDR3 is TGTGCCAGCAGTGAAGACACTTTAAAAGAGACCCAGTACTTC.